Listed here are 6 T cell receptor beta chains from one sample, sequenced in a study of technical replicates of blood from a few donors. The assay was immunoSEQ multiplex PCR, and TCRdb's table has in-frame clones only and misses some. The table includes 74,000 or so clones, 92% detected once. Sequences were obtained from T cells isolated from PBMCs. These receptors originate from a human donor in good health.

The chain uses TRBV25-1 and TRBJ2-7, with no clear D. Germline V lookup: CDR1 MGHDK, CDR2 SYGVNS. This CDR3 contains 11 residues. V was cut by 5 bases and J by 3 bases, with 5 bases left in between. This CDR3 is CASSPFYEQYF. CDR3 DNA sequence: TGTGCCAGCAGTCCCTTCTACGAGCAGTACTTC.

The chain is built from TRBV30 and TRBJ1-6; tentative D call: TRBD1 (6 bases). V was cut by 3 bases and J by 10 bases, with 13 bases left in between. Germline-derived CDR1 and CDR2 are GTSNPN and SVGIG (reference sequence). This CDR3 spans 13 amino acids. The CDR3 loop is CAWRDSGYSPLHF. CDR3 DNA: TGTGCCTGGAGGGACAGTGGATACTCACCCCTCCACTTT.

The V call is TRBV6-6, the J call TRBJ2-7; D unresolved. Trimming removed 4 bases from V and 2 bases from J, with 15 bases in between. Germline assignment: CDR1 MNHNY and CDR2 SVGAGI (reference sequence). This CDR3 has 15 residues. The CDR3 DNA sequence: TGTGCCAGCAGTTTAAAAGACACCGCCCCCTACGAGCAGTACTTC. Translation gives CASSLKDTAPYEQYF.

Written as DNA, the CDR3 is TGTGCCAGCGGGCTCCAGGGGGGCTACACCTTC. Translation: CASGLQGGYTF. The chain combines TRBV7-9 with TRBJ1-2; D possibly corresponds to TRBD1 (6 bases). The CDR3 runs to 11 residues. The V and J ends lost 8 bases and 8 bases respectively, with 12 bases between them. Germline assignment: CDR1 SEHNR and CDR2 FQNEAQ (reference sequence).

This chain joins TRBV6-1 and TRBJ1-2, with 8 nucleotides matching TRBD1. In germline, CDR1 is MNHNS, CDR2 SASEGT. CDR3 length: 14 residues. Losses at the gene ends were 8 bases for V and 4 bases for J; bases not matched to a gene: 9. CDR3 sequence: CASHGAGGFYGYTF. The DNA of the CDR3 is TGTGCCAGCCATGGGGCAGGGGGCTTCTATGGCTACACCTTC.

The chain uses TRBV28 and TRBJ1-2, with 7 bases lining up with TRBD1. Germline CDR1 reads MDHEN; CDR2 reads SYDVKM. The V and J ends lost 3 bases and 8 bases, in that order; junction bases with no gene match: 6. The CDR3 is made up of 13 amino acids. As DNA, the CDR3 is TGTGCCAGCAGTTTCACAGGGGAAGGAGGCTACACCTTC. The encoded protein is CASSFTGEGGYTF.